This TCR beta chain was recovered during a study of shared clonotypes between healthy human individuals. Points from the study as a whole: Four donors had roughly 5% of their naive CD4 clonotypes in common.

Data came from immunoSEQ multiplex PCR; TCRdb stores just in-frame clones and leaves some out. The data hold about 1.5 million clones, with approximately 98% observed a single time. Deletions cut 2 bases from V and 2 bases from J, with 18 bases between. Looked up from germline, CDR1 is SQVTM and CDR2 is ANQGSEA. There are 16 residues in the CDR3. On this clone: Its cognate antigen is unknown.

Sequences were obtained from naive CD4+ T cells sorted from blood. The subset was: CD45RA+ positively selected. This sequence joins TRBV29-1 and TRBJ2-5, with D possibly being TRBD1 or TRBD2 (6 bases each). The TCR sequence derives from a man aged 30-40 years in good health. Written as DNA, the CDR3 is TGCAGCGTTGAAAGGGGGGTAGCGGAAGAGCAAGAGACCCAGTACTTC. Protein product: CSVERGVAEEQETQYF.